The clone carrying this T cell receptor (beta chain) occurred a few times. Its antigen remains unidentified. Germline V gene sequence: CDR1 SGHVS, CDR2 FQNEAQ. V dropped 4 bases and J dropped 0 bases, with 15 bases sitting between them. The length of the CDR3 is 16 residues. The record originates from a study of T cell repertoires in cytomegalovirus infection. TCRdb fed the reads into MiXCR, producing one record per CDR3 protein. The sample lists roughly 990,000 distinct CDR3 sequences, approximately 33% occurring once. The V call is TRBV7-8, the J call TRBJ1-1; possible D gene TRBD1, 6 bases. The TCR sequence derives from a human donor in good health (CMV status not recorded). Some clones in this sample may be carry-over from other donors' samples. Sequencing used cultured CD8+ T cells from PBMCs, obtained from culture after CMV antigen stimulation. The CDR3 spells CASSSPRDTLNTEAFF. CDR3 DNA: TGTGCCAGCAGCTCGCCCCGGGACACATTGAACACTGAAGCTTTCTTT.